This T cell receptor beta chain was sequenced for a study of blood T cell repertoires in COVID-19. Study-level background: Collection of acute and convalescent COVID-19 samples took place in the United States, Italy and Spain. PBMCs, B-cell-depleted T cells, or T cells were the source of the cDNA or gDNA that made up the material.

In assigning cohorts, the study relied on participant-reported clinical history. This CDR3 region has 16 residues. V was pared by 4 bases and J by 1 base, with 16 bases between. Per germline, CDR1 MGHRA and CDR2 YSYEKL. Authors' analysis steps: Estimation of nucleated cell counts was performed using reference gene primer amplification. Repertoires were generated with immunoSEQ multiplex PCR, while TCRdb's copy carries only in-frame clones and drops some. Clone size and the V and J calls come from that table; the DNA yielded D and trimming. The sample records 300,000 to 500,000 clones, approximately 87% being singletons.

This TCR came from a woman in her thirties with acute COVID-19. The rearrangement uses TRBV4-1 and TRBJ1-2; tentative D call: TRBD1 (5 bases). The sample was PBMCs or T cells enriched from blood (not recorded which). The DNA for the CDR3 is TGCGCCAGCAGCCCAGCAGGGATCTTGGTTAACTATGGCTACACCTTC. It translates to CASSPAGILVNYGYTF.